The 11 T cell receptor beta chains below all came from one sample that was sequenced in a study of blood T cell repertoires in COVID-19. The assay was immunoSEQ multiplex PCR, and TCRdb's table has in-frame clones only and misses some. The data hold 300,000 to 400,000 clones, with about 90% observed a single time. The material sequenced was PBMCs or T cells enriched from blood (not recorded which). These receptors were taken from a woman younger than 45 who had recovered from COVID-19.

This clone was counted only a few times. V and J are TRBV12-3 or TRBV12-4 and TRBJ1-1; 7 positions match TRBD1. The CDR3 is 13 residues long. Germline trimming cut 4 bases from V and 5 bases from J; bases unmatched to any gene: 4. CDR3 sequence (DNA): TGTGCCAGCAGTTATCTACAGGGGACTGAAGCTTTCTTT. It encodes CASSYLQGTEAFF.

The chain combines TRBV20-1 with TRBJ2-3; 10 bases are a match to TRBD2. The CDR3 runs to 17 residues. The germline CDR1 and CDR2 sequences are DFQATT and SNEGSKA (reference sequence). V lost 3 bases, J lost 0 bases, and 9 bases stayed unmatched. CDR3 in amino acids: CSASAAGGEASTDTQYF. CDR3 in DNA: TGCAGTGCTAGTGCAGCGGGGGGGGAGGCGAGCACAGATACGCAGTATTTT.

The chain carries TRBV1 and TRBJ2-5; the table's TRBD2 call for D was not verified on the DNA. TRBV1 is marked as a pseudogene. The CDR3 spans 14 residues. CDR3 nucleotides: TGCACCAGCCCCGGGACCGGGGGACAAGAGACCCAGTACTTC. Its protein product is CTSPGTGGQETQYF.

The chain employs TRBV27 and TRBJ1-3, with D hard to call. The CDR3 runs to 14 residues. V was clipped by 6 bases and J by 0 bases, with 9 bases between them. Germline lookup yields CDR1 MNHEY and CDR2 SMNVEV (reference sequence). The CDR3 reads CASRITHSGNTIYF. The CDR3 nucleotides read TGTGCCAGCAGGATTACACACTCTGGAAACACCATATATTTT.

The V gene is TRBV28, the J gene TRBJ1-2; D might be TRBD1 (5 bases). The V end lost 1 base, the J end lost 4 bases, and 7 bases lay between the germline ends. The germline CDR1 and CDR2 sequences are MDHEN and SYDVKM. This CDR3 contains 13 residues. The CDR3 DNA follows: TGTGCCAGCAGTTTATTGGGGCCCTATGGCTACACCTTC. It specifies CASSLLGPYGYTF.

CDR3 loop: CASGLGSSGGQPQHF. DNA for the CDR3: TGTGCTAGTGGTTTGGGGTCGTCCGGGGGTCAGCCCCAGCATTTT. The chain carries TRBV12-5 and TRBJ1-5, with D perhaps matching TRBD1 (5 bases). The CDR3 runs to 15 residues. Between the trimmed V and J ends, which lost 1 base and 6 bases, there was a span of 13 bases. Germline CDR1 and CDR2: LGHNT and FRNRAP.

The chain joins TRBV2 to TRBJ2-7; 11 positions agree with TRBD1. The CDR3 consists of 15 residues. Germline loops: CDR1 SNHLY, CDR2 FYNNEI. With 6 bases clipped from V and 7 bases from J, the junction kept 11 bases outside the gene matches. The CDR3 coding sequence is TGTGCCAGCAGGAGGGACAGGGGGGACTCGGGGGAGCAGTACTTC. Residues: CASRRDRGDSGEQYF.

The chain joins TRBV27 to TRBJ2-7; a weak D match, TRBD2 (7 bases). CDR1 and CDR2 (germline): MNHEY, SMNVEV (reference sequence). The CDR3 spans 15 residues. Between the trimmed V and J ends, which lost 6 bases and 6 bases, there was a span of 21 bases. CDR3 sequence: CASRRETAGAGEQYF. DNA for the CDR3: TGTGCCAGCAGGCGTGAGACGGCGGGGGCGGGCGAGCAGTACTTC.

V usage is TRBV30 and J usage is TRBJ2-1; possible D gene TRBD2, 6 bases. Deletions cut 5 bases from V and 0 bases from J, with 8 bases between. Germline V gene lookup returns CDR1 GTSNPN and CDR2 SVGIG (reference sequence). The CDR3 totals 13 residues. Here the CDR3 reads CAWAGLSYNEQFF. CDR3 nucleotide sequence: TGTGCCTGGGCGGGACTCTCCTACAATGAGCAGTTCTTC.

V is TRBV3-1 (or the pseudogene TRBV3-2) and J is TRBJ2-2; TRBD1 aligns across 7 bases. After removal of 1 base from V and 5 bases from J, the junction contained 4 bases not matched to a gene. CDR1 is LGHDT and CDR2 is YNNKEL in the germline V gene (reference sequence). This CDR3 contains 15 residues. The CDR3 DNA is TGTGCCAGCAGCCAAGGACAGGGAGAGACCGGGGAGCTGTTTTTT. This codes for CASSQGQGETGELFF.

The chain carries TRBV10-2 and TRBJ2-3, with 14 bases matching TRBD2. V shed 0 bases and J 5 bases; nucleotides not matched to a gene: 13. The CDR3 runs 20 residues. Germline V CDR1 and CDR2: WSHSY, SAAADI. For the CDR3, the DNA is TGCGCCAGCAGTGAGTCGGGACTAGCGGGGGAAGACCTCGTGATAGATACGCAGTATTTT. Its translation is CASSESGLAGEDLVIDTQYF.